This record looks at one T cell receptor beta chain sequence and its context. Its specific antigen is unknown. No base-level quality is on record; no much larger clone is a single base apart. The CDR3 contains 13 residues, cysteine and phenylalanine counted. The read is trimmed to its CDR3 DNA, 39 bases read in frame from base 1. Trimming costs V 4 bases and J 5 bases, and their ends lie 9 bases apart. The germline V gene (reference sequence) sets CDR1 to MNHEY and CDR2 to SMNVEV. The trial excluded patients who had a history of autoimmune disease or who were on systemic immunosuppression. In every dose cohort, peripheral blood was drawn for TCR sequencing at baseline, cycle 4 day 1, and cycle 7 day 1. Samples came from an open-label, multicenter, first-in-human phase I dose-escalation trial of ivuxolimab. Adults with locally advanced or metastatic head and neck squamous cell, hepatocellular, melanoma or renal cell carcinoma were enrolled in the trial. CD4+ and CD8+ T cells were sorted separately from peripheral blood before TCR sequencing.

For sequencing of the TCRbeta CDR3 region, genomic DNA was extracted from the sorted cells. The immunoSEQ Assay was used to sequence the TCRbeta CDR3 regions. The table comes from immuneACCESS by way of TCRdb, which keeps in-frame sequences with V and J called. Part of the clones is missing from these tables; in studies checked, under half for an unresolved V gene and the rest for unknown reasons. A total of 13,000 or so clones appear in this sample, 81% of them only once. The leading ten clones occupy about 14% of the sample. This record belongs to a study of OX40 agonist ivuxolimab in advanced cancers. With respect to the entire study: Ivuxolimab, which targeted the costimulatory receptor OX40 (CD134), was an agonistic, fully human IgG2 monoclonal antibody. The paper reports the monotherapy dose-escalation portion (N = 52 patients) of the phase I ivuxolimab trial. The point of sequencing TCRbeta in the periphery was to test whether ivuxolimab changed TCR sequence diversity and drove clonal T-cell expansion. Patients were allowed to have had prior anti-PD-1, anti-PD-L1 or anti-CTLA-4 therapy, and approximately 43% of the dose-escalation patients had previously received checkpoint inhibitors. Three dose-escalation patients achieved partial responses, one with hepatocellular carcinoma and two with cutaneous melanoma. In the dose-escalation cohort, more than 75% of patients were male, and the mean age was roughly 60 years, with a range of 23 to 79. Intravenous ivuxolimab was administered to patients every 2 weeks at six dose levels: 0.01, 0.1, 0.3, 1.5, 3 and 10 mg/kg. Among the approximately 50 dose-escalation patients, about 20 had hepatocellular carcinoma, 15 or so melanoma, 9 renal cell carcinoma and 9 head and neck cancer.

Findings and caveats that apply to the study as a whole: At doses of 0.1 to 3.0 mg/kg, clonal expansion of both CD4+ and CD8+ blood T cells was observed from baseline to week 6. The antigen specificity of the peripheral T cells that underwent clonal expansion was not determined. Low levels of normalized T-cell clonal expansion were also shown by some nonresponding patients. In the 0.1-3.0 mg/kg groups, partial responders had among the lowest normalized peripheral clonal expansion, particularly in CD8+ T cells. After ivuxolimab, CD8+ T cells had more expanded clones than CD4+ T cells on average.

The V and J genes are TRBV27 and TRBJ2-1; the D gene is not confidently resolved. This sample comprised CD4+ or CD8+ T cells sorted from blood, obtained in a trial of the OX40 agonist ivuxolimab. This receptor was taken from an adult with an advanced solid tumor such as melanoma, head and neck, liver or kidney cancer. Here is the DNA: TGTGCCAGCAGTTACGGAGCAAACAATGAGCAGTTCTTC. Its protein product is CASSYGANNEQFF.